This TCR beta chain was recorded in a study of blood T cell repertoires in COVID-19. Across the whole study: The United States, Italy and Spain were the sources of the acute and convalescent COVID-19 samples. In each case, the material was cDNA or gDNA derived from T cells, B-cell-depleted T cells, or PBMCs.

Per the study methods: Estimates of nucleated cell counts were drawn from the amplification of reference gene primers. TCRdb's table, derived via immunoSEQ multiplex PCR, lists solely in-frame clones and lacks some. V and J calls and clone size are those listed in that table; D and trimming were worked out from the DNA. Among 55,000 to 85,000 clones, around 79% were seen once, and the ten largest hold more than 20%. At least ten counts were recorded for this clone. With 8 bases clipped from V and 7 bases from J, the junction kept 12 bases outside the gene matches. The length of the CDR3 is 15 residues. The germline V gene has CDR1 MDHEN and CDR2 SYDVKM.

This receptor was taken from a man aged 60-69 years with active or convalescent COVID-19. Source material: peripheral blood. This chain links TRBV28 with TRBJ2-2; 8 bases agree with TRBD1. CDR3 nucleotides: TGTGCCAGCTCCAACTCCGGGACAGGTGACGGGGAGCTGTTTTTT. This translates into CASSNSGTGDGELFF.